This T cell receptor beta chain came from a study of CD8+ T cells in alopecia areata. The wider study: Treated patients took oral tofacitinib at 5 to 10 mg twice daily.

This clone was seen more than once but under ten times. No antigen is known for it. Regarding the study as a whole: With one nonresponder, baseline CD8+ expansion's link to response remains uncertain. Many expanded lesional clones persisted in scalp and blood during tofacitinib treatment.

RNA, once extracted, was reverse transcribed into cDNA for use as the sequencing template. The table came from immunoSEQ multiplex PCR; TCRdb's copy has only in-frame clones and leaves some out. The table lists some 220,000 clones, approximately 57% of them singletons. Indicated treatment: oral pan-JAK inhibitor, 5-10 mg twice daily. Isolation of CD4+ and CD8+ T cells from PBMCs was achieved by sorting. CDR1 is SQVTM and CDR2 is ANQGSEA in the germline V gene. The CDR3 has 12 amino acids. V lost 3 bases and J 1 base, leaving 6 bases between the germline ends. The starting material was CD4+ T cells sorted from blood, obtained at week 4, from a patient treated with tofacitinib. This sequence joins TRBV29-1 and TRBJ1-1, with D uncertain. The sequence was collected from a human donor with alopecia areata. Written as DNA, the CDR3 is TGCAGCGTTGACACAGCGAACACTGAAGCTTTCTTT. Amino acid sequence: CSVDTANTEAFF.